This paragraph covers one T cell receptor beta chain sequence. The sample originates from a study of OX40 agonist ivuxolimab in advanced cancers. Sequenced by immunoSEQ multiplex PCR; TCRdb stores in-frame clones only, minus some. This sample yields roughly 90,000 clones, of which 87% are seen a single time; approximately 1.3% belongs to the top ten. The V and J ends lost 6 bases and 5 bases respectively, with 19 bases between them. The CDR3 is made up of 15 amino acids. The V gene's germline CDR1 is SGHVS and CDR2 FNYEAQ. The input for sequencing was CD4+ or CD8+ T cells sorted from blood, taken in a trial of the OX40 agonist ivuxolimab. The TCR originated in an adult with an advanced solid tumor such as melanoma, head and neck, liver or kidney cancer. The chain employs TRBV7-6 and TRBJ1-2; TRBD1 might be the D (5 bases). CDR3 sequence (DNA): TGTGCCAGCAGTCTCAAGTCCGGGGCGTCGTATGGCTACACCTTC. This translates into CASSLKSGASYGYTF. The full variable domain, its missing parts supplied by reference TRBV7-6 and TRBJ1-2, is GAGVSQSPRYKVTKRGQDVALRCDPISGHVSLYWYRQALGQGPEFLTYFNYEAQQDKSGLPNDRFSAERPEGSISTLTIQRTEQRDSAMYRCASSLKSGASYGYTFGSGTRLTVV.